The text below deals with one T cell receptor (beta chain). This entry comes from a study of blood T cell repertoires in COVID-19. Overall study: Specimens from acute and convalescent COVID-19 originated in the United States, Italy and Spain. T cells, B-cell-depleted T cells, or PBMCs provided the cDNA or gDNA that served as material.

Germline V CDR1 and CDR2: SNHLY, FYNNEI. The V end was cut by 6 bases, the J end by 4 bases, with 13 bases between. This CDR3 is built from 14 residues. Per the study methods: Estimation of nucleated cell counts was performed using reference gene primer amplification. TCRdb keeps only in-frame clones here, not all; method: immunoSEQ multiplex PCR. V, J and clone size are taken as reported in that table, and D and trimming were inferred from the DNA itself. The sample shows under 200,000 clones, 70% to 85% of them seen only once. This chain uses TRBV2 with TRBJ1-5; maybe TRBD1 (5 bases). The sequence was obtained from a woman aged 80 or older with acute or convalescent COVID-19. What was sequenced was peripheral blood. CDR3 nucleotides: TGTGCCAGCAGCCTGGGACGGGGGAATCAGCCCCAGCATTTT. The encoded protein is CASSLGRGNQPQHF.